What follows are 17 T cell receptor beta chains derived from one specimen sequenced in a study of T cells in Graves' hyperthyroidism and ophthalmopathy. There were TCR beta CDR3 regions amplified from RNA transcripts. First-round RT-PCR targeting the TCR CDR3 was performed with the HTBI primer set. Via MiXCR, TCRdb re-called the multiplex PCR reads, giving one row per CDR3 protein. Altogether under 550,000 distinct CDR3 sequences are present, approximately 20% being singletons, with the ten largest covering around 50%. The sequencing sample was made of blood. The receptors originated from a man aged 35-49 years with Graves' ophthalmopathy.

The V gene is TRBV3-1, the J gene TRBJ1-6, with a tentative D call TRBD1 (6 bases). CDR1 LGHDT and CDR2 YNNKEL come from the germline V gene (reference sequence). CDR3 length: 16 amino acids. The V gene lost 0 bases and the J gene lost 7 bases, with 13 bases spanning the gap. This CDR3 reads CASSQDSGGRNSPLHF. CDR3 sequence (DNA): TGTGCCAGCAGCCAAGATTCCGGGGGCAGGAATTCACCCCTCCACTTT.

This clonotype was observed a few times. CDR3 nucleotides: TGTGCCAGCAGCTCCCCCCTAGGGACCGTGAGATCACCCCTCCACTTT. This translates into CASSSPLGTVRSPLHF. V gene TRBV27 combines with J gene TRBJ1-6; a weak D match, TRBD1 (5 bases). The germline gives CDR1 MNHEY, CDR2 SMNVEV (reference sequence). Trimming shortened V by 6 bases and J by 10 bases, and 22 bases separated the two germline ends. The CDR3 length is 16 residues.

This clonotype was seen repeatedly, ten times or more. The chain couples TRBV6-1 to TRBJ1-3; TRBD1 matches at 9 bases. Germline V gene lookup returns CDR1 MNHNS and CDR2 SASEGT. CDR3 length: 15 amino acids. With 7 bases clipped from V and 4 bases from J, the junction kept 8 bases outside the gene matches. CDR3 coding DNA: TGTGCCAGCATCCCCTCCGGGACAGGGGGAAACACCATATATTTT. Amino acid sequence: CASIPSGTGGNTIYF.

This clonotype was detected ten times or more. The CDR3 sequence: CATDTLGGYTF. CDR3 coding DNA: TGTGCCACAGACACGCTGGGAGGCTACACCTTC. The chain employs TRBV10-3 and TRBJ1-2; D remains ambiguous. The CDR3 loop spans 11 amino acids. Germline V gene sequence: CDR1 ENHRY, CDR2 SYGVKD. The ends were cut back, 10 bases at V and 8 bases at J, with 14 bases in the middle.

This clonotype was counted a few times. V gene TRBV5-6 combines with J gene TRBJ1-3; D uncertain. Trimming took off 2 bases at V and 0 bases at J, with 12 bases between the two ends. The CDR3 has 16 amino acids. The germline gives CDR1 SGHDT, CDR2 YYEEEE. The CDR3: CASSFPLGYSGNTIYF. The CDR3 DNA reads as TGTGCCAGCAGCTTTCCCCTGGGGTACTCTGGAAACACCATATATTTT.

The chain has TRBV20-1 and TRBJ2-7, with 12 bases identical to TRBD2. This CDR3 contains 16 residues. The trim removed 3 bases at V and 4 bases at J, leaving 10 bases unmatched. Germline V gene lookup returns CDR1 DFQATT and CDR2 SNEGSKA (reference sequence). Here the CDR3 DNA reads TGCAGTGCTAGCCATATTCTAGCGGGAGGGAGATACGAGCAGTACTTC. Translating gives CSASHILAGGRYEQYF.

The table lists this clonotype with a few counts. The V call is TRBV20-1, the J call TRBJ2-5; the D call may be TRBD1 or TRBD2 (6 bases each). V gave up 7 bases and J gave up 5 bases, with 20 bases separating them. Looked up from germline, CDR1 is DFQATT and CDR2 is SNEGSKA (reference sequence). The CDR3 contains 14 residues. The CDR3 loop is CSVPPPRGRETQYF. In DNA, the CDR3 is TGCAGTGTTCCCCCCCCCCGGGGGCGGGAGACCCAGTACTTC.

This clonotype was counted ten times or more. The V gene is TRBV2, the J gene TRBJ2-1; no definite D call. Germline CDR1 SNHLY, CDR2 FYNNEI. Deletions cut 3 bases from V and 4 bases from J, with 10 bases between. CDR3 length: 14 amino acids. The CDR3 reads CASSEGRSYNEQFF. For the CDR3, the DNA is TGTGCCAGCAGTGAGGGCAGGAGTTACAATGAGCAGTTCTTC.

The chain carries TRBV28 and TRBJ2-2; TRBD1 agrees at 7 bases. The CDR3 sequence is 13 residues long. CDR1 is MDHEN, CDR2 SYDVKM, per germline. With V trimmed by 5 bases and J by 5 bases, 2 bases remained unmatched. In nucleotides, the CDR3 is TGTGCCAGCAGTATACAGGGGACCGGGGAGCTGTTTTTT. Protein product: CASSIQGTGELFF. Combining the CDR3 with reference TRBV28 and TRBJ2-2 gives the whole variable domain DVKVTQSSRYLVKRTGEKVFLECVQDMDHENMFWYRQDPGLGLRLIYFSYDVKMKEKGDIPEGYSVSREKKERFSLILESASTNQTSMYLCASSIQGTGELFFGEGSRLTVL.

This clonotype has a count of ten or more. The rearrangement uses TRBV6-1 and TRBJ1-2; TRBD1 is a possible D gene (6 bases). With 4 bases removed from V and 2 bases from J, the gap between germline ends came to 20 bases. CDR1 is MNHNS and CDR2 is SASEGT in the germline V gene. This CDR3 spans 17 amino acids. CDR3 bases: TGTGCCAGCAGTGCGCGGGGGGCGGCAAGACAAAACTATGGCTACACCTTC. It is translated as CASSARGAARQNYGYTF.

The rearrangement links TRBV20-1 to TRBJ2-7; 12 bases line up with TRBD1. CDR1 is DFQATT, CDR2 SNEGSKA, per germline (reference sequence). The CDR3 is 16 amino acids. With V trimmed by 4 bases and J by 5 bases, 12 bases remained unmatched. The CDR3 DNA reads as TGCAGTGCTACCCGGGACAGGGGGCATCTCTTCGACGAGCAGTACTTC. This translates into CSATRDRGHLFDEQYF.

This clonotype appeared many times. This rearrangement joins TRBV3-1 to TRBJ1-5; D is uncertain. V was cut by 5 bases and J by 5 bases, with 10 bases left in between. The CDR3 sequence is 13 residues long. CDR1 is LGHDT, CDR2 YNNKEL, per germline (reference sequence). CDR3 sequence reads: CASSVGSDQPQHF. CDR3 bases: TGTGCCAGCAGCGTCGGGAGTGATCAGCCCCAGCATTTT.

The chain carries TRBV6-2 or TRBV6-3 and TRBJ2-7; 7 nucleotides line up with TRBD2. V dropped 6 bases and J dropped 1; count of bases not matched to a gene: 3. Germline V gives CDR1 MNHEY, CDR2 SVGEGT. CDR3 length equals 13 residues. CDR3 nucleotides: TGTGCCAGCAGGATTAGCGGGTCCTACGAGCAGTACTTC. It specifies CASRISGSYEQYF.

The genes are TRBV2 and TRBJ1-3; D is ambiguous. Germline V lookup: CDR1 SNHLY, CDR2 FYNNEI. V was pared by 2 bases and J by 4 bases, with 15 bases between. The CDR3 totals 16 residues. This CDR3 is CASSEILRDLGNTIYF. CDR3 DNA: TGTGCCAGCAGTGAAATCCTTCGGGATTTAGGAAACACCATATATTTT.

This clonotype was observed at least ten times. The V gene is TRBV7-6, the J gene TRBJ2-7, with 8 bases that match TRBD2. This CDR3 has 13 amino acids. V shed 5 bases and J 5 bases; nucleotides not matched to a gene: 5. Germline V CDR1 and CDR2: SGHVS, FNYEAQ. The CDR3 bases are TGTGCCAGCAGCCCAGCGGGAGCTAACGAGCAGTACTTC. Its protein product is CASSPAGANEQYF.

This rearrangement joins TRBV20-1 to TRBJ2-5; no reliable D call. The germline CDR1 and CDR2 sequences are DFQATT and SNEGSKA (reference sequence). The CDR3 is made up of 12 amino acids. Trimming took 7 bases from V and 1 from J, leaving 10 bases between them. The DNA for the CDR3 is TGCAGTGTAGCTGTTATCCAAGAGACCCAGTACTTC. The encoded protein is CSVAVIQETQYF.

The sample holds a few counts of this clonotype. This chain uses TRBV12-3 or TRBV12-4 with TRBJ2-1; 10 bases agree with TRBD2. The CDR3 sequence is 14 residues long. CDR3 residues: CSSGGPSSYNEQFF. The CDR3 coding sequence is TGTTCTAGCGGGGGACCTAGCTCCTACAATGAGCAGTTCTTC.